The rows below give T cell receptor beta chains drawn from one sample of a study of shared clonotypes between healthy human individuals. Generated by immunoSEQ multiplex PCR, the TCRdb table keeps only in-frame clones and is missing some. The sample lists 2 million to 2.5 million clones; approximately 90% were seen once. The sequencing input was naive CD4+ T cells from PBMCs. The receptors come from a man between 18 and 29 years old in good health. Some clones in this sample may be carry-over from other donors' samples. CDR3s leave out the opening cysteine and the closing phenylalanine or tryptophan. D genes are given only for firm matches.

CDR3,V,D,J
ASSTLAGGRSYNEQF,TRBV11-2,TRBD2,TRBJ2-1
ASSLTPGHLSGNTIY,TRBV7-8,-,TRBJ1-3
ATSRDLGDTEAF,TRBV15,-,TRBJ1-1
ASSLEGGTEAF,TRBV5-4,-,TRBJ1-1
ASSLFFRGANEKLF,TRBV27,-,TRBJ1-4
ASQHYSGEQY,TRBV19,-,TRBJ2-7
ASSYVQGSDEQF,TRBV6-5,-,TRBJ2-1
ASSLATGLGYGYT,TRBV5-1,-,TRBJ1-2
ASSQVLTSGPYEQY,TRBV4-3,TRBD2,TRBJ2-7
ASSQAVGPGELF,TRBV14,-,TRBJ2-2
AISKLAGGGETQY,TRBV10-3,TRBD2,TRBJ2-5
ASSVGGSFSYEQY,TRBV5-6,TRBD2,TRBJ2-7
ASSLWRQPNQPQH,TRBV5-6,-,TRBJ1-5
ASSTKGGVPYEQY,TRBV5-4,-,TRBJ2-7
ASARGYEQY,TRBV5-1,-,-
ASEEGRTYEQY,TRBV6-1,-,TRBJ2-7
AWSVSSTGGTEAF,TRBV30,TRBD1,TRBJ1-1
ASSDQGRETQY,TRBV2,-,TRBJ2-5
ATARGAGELF,TRBV28,TRBD2,TRBJ2-2
ASSQVPLAYYEQY,TRBV14,-,TRBJ2-7
SVWDRRLAGYT,TRBV29-1,TRBD1,TRBJ1-2
ASSPIPVLGASNTGELF,TRBV18,-,TRBJ2-2
ASSGAGLTQETQY,TRBV2,-,TRBJ2-5
ASSLLVNEKLF,TRBV5-5,-,TRBJ1-4
AGSAGTAGLAGAYEQY,TRBV7-9,TRBD2,TRBJ2-7
ASIKAGGGNEQF,TRBV5-1,TRBD2,TRBJ2-1
ASSLPGSGTEAF,TRBV28,-,TRBJ1-1
ASSLVGGGLPSYEQY,TRBV11-2,TRBD2,-
ASSPRGTASGNTIY,TRBV19,-,TRBJ1-3
ASSVGMRGAYEQY,TRBV9,-,TRBJ2-7
ASSLVGFSSYNEQF,TRBV7-2,-,TRBJ2-1
ASSAATNTEAF,TRBV2,-,TRBJ1-1
ASSFTETDTEAF,TRBV7-8,-,TRBJ1-1
ASTSRGQGLLFSGNTIY,TRBV19,-,TRBJ1-3
ASRSNSYEQY,TRBV28,-,TRBJ2-7
ASSRPTYEQY,TRBV5-6,-,TRBJ2-7
ASKRTGRETQY,TRBV6-5,TRBD1,TRBJ2-5
ASSLAVGTDNEQF,TRBV5-1,-,TRBJ2-1
ASSPTGREQY,TRBV28,-,TRBJ2-7
ASSPGQANTEAF,TRBV5-1,TRBD1,TRBJ1-1
GPTRGPGNTIY,TRBV30,TRBD1,TRBJ1-3
ASSFEGGNEKLF,TRBV27,-,TRBJ1-4
ASTPGRGTTNEKLF,TRBV5-4,-,TRBJ1-4
ASSSAGGRPDTQY,TRBV28,TRBD2,TRBJ2-3
ASSQLEQSYEQY,TRBV23-1,-,TRBJ2-7
ASRETSSGYEQY,TRBV2,-,TRBJ2-7
ASSRPGTSAHNEQF,TRBV11-1,TRBD2,TRBJ2-1
AISPLNTGAF,TRBV10-3,-,TRBJ1-1
ASSVFGTGGTDTQY,TRBV9,-,TRBJ2-3
AWSVSTGSGNTIY,TRBV30,-,TRBJ1-3
ASSLSTGAPETQY,TRBV5-1,-,TRBJ2-5
ASSLRTLPGQGTSYEQY,TRBV14,TRBD1,TRBJ2-7
ASSLGRGNTLTHTQY,TRBV7-6,-,TRBJ2-3
ASSLVSSYEQY,TRBV7-9,-,-
SVVGQGILISDEQF,TRBV29-1,TRBD1,TRBJ2-1
AISESDRGLY,TRBV10-3,TRBD1,TRBJ1-3
ASSFKQGVVGELF,TRBV7-9,TRBD1,TRBJ2-2